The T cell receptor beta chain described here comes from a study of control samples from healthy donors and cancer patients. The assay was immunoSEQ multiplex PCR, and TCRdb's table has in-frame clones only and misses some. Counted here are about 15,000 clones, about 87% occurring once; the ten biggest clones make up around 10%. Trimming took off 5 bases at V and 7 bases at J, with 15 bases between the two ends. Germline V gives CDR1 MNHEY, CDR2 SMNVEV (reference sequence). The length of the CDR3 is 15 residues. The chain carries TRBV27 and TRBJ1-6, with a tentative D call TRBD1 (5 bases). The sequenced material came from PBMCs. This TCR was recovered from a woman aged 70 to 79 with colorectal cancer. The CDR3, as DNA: TGTGCCAGCAGTGCCCAGGGTCTCCCGAATTCACCCCTCCACTTT. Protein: CASSAQGLPNSPLHF.